Presented here are 10 T cell receptor beta chains from one specimen sequenced in a study of blood T cell repertoires in COVID-19 (dated by TCRdb to 2019 to 2021). The library relied on the immunoSEQ multiplex PCR assay. TCRdb stores this immuneACCESS table with in-frame sequences only. Part of the clones is absent; in the studies checked, under half of the shortfall reflects unresolved V genes, and no reason is known for the rest. The sample profile shows roughly 480,000 clones; 89% of them were found once. The ten biggest clones cover about 0.91% of the sample. The sequencing sample was made of peripheral blood. These TCRs come from a man aged 18 to 29 with COVID-19, enrolled during active disease.

This sequence joins TRBV25-1 and TRBJ1-2; D perhaps matches TRBD1 (5 bases). Germline loops: CDR1 MGHDK, CDR2 SYGVNS. Trimming took 3 bases from V and 5 from J, leaving 19 bases between them. The CDR3 is 16 residues long. The CDR3 spells CASSDGKGAIEYGYTF. Here the CDR3 DNA reads TGTGCCAGCAGTGATGGAAAAGGGGCGATTGAATATGGCTACACCTTC.

V gene TRBV5-1 combines with J gene TRBJ1-3; 8 nucleotides align to TRBD1. CDR1 and CDR2 (germline): SGHRS, YFSETQ. The CDR3 covers 15 residues. With V trimmed by 3 bases and J by 3 bases, 5 bases remained unmatched. Written as DNA, the CDR3 is TGCGCCAGCAGCTATGGACAGGGTGATGGAAACACCATATATTTT. The encoded protein is CASSYGQGDGNTIYF.

The chain is built from TRBV11-2 and TRBJ1-6; 8 bases align to TRBD1. Germline V CDR1 and CDR2: SGHAT, FQNNGV. This CDR3 has 15 amino acids. J was trimmed by 6 bases and V by 5 bases; bases with no gene match: 6. CDR3 amino acids: CASSPRTGSNSPLHF. The CDR3 DNA sequence: TGTGCCAGCAGCCCCCGGACAGGGAGTAATTCACCCCTCCACTTT.

The chain joins TRBV11-1 to TRBJ1-2; no definite D call. Trimming removed 5 bases at V and 12 bases at J, with 19 bases between. The CDR3 extends over 13 amino acids. Germline lookup yields CDR1 SGHAT and CDR2 FQDESV (reference sequence). As DNA, the CDR3 is TGTGCCAGCAGCCTCTCCTCCGAGGTTAAAGACACCTTC. Its translation is CASSLSSEVKDTF. Looking up the rest from reference TRBV11-1 and TRBJ1-2 gives the full variable domain: EAEVAQSPRYKITEKSQAVAFWCDPISGHATLYWYRQILGQGPELLVQFQDESVVDDSQLPKDRFSAERLKGVDSTLKIQPAELGDSAMYLCASSLSSEVKDTFGSGTRLTVV.

The rearrangement links TRBV27 to TRBJ1-4, with 7 bases aligning to TRBD1. The CDR3 length is 15 residues. Germline assignment: CDR1 MNHEY and CDR2 SMNVEV (reference sequence). The V segment lost 3 bases and the J segment 4 bases; nucleotides outside the gene matches: 5. This CDR3 reads CASSFLQGGNEKLFF. The CDR3 nucleotides are TGTGCCAGCAGTTTCCTTCAGGGGGGTAATGAAAAACTGTTTTTT.

The rearrangement joins TRBV7-4 to TRBJ2-4; 11 bases align to TRBD2. Per the germline V gene, CDR1 is SGHVT and CDR2 is SQSDAQ. The V gene end was trimmed by 3 bases and the J gene end by 1 base; junction bases not matched to a gene: 2. The CDR3 runs to 16 residues. The CDR3 here is CASSLRTSGAKNIQYF. CDR3 nucleotide sequence: TGTGCCAGCAGCTTGAGGACTAGCGGGGCCAAAAACATTCAGTACTTC.

This sequence joins TRBV6-6 and TRBJ1-2; D ambiguous. This CDR3 spans 10 amino acids. Between the trimmed V and J ends, which lost 10 bases and 4 bases, there was a span of 7 bases. CDR1 and CDR2 (germline): MNHNY, SVGAGI (reference sequence). Here the CDR3 DNA reads TGTGCCACTTTATCCTATGGCTACACCTTC. Translating gives CATLSYGYTF.

The rearrangement links TRBV7-2 to TRBJ1-1; 9 bases map to TRBD1. With V trimmed by 3 bases and J by 6 bases, 8 bases remained unmatched. The CDR3 runs to 15 residues. Germline CDR1 and CDR2: SGHTA and FQGNSA. CDR3 bases: TGTGCCAGCAGCTTCTCCGGGACAGGGACCCCTGAAGCTTTCTTT. Translating it yields CASSFSGTGTPEAFF.

With respect to this clone: Other nucleotide sequences from this sample produce the same CDR3. The rearrangement joins TRBV2 to TRBJ1-5; D may be TRBD1 (6 bases). Germline V lookup: CDR1 SNHLY, CDR2 FYNNEI. Trimming removed 9 bases from V and 5 bases from J, with 20 bases in between. This CDR3 comprises 15 residues. For the CDR3, the DNA is TGTGCCAGTAGGGCTGGGGGGGGCAGGGATCAGCCCCAGCATTTT. Its translation: CASRAGGGRDQPQHF.

The chain has TRBV12-3 or TRBV12-4 and TRBJ1-1; D perhaps matches TRBD1 (5 bases). The CDR3 totals 13 residues. V lost 5 bases to trimming and J lost 6 bases, with 13 bases between them. This CDR3 is CASSRGGGAEAFF. In DNA, the CDR3 is TGTGCCAGCAGTCGGGGCGGCGGGGCTGAAGCTTTCTTT.